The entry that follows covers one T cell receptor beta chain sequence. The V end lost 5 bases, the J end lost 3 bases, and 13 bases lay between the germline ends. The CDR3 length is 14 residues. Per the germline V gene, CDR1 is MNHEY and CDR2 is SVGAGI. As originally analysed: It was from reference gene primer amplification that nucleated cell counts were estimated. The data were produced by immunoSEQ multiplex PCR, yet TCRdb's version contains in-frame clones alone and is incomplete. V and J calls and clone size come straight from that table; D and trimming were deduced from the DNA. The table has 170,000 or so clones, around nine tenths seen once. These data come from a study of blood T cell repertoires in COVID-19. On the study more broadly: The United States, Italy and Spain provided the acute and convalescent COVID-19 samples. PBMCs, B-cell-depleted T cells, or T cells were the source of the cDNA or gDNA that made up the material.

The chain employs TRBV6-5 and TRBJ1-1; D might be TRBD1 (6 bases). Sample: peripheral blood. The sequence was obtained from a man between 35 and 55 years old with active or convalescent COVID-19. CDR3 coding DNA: TGTGCCAGCAGTCTGGGGGGGCGGGACACTGAAGCTTTCTTT. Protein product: CASSLGGRDTEAFF.